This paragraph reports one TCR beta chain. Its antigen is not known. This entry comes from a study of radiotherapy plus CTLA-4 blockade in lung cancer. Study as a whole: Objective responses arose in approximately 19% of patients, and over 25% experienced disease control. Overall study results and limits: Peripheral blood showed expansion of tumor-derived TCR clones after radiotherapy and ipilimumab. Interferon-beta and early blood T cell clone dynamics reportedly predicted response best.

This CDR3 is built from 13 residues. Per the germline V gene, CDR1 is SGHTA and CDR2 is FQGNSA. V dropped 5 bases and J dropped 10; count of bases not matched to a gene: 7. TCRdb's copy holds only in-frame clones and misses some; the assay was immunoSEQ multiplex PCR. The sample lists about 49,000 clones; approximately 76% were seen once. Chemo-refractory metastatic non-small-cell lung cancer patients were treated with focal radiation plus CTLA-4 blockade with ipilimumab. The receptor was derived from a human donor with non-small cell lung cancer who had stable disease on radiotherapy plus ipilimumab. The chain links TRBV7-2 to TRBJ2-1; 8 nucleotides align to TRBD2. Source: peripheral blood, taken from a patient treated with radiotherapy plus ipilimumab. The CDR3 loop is CASSLVQREEQFF. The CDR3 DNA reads TGTGCCAGCAGCCTCGTCCAGCGGGAGGAGCAGTTCTTC. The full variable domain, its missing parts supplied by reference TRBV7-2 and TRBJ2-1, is GAGVSQSPSNKVTEKGKDVELRCDPISGHTALYWYRQSLGQGLEFLIYFQGNSAPDKSGLPSDRFSAERTGGSVSTLTIQRTQQEDSAVYLCASSLVQREEQFFGPGTRLTVL.